These T cell receptor beta chains were read from a single sample in a study of T cell clusters in autoimmune cytopenias. After re-calling the multiplex PCR reads, TCRdb lists one entry per CDR3 protein, DNA absent. In all, the sample yields 9,500 to 15,000 distinct CDR3 sequences. The same data also contributed to another study, on T cell repertoires in aging, cancer and after chemotherapy.

Source material: peripheral blood. These receptors were obtained from a human donor in good health. Both conserved end residues are part of each CDR3. Size is stated for part of the rows, as once, few or many counts, or as a class when the clone is expanded.

j_call: TRBJ1-2
v_call: TRBV6-5
clone_size: .
cdr3_aa: CASSYSKGQGNGYTF

j_call: TRBJ2-7
v_call: TRBV19
clone_size: medium-sized
cdr3_aa: CASSPRMSSYEQYF

j_call: TRBJ1-4
v_call: TRBV4-3
clone_size: .
cdr3_aa: CASSLDTGGDEKLFF

j_call: TRBJ1-2
v_call: TRBV7-9
clone_size: .
cdr3_aa: CASSQEGQTANYGYTF

j_call: TRBJ2-3
v_call: TRBV20-1
clone_size: .
cdr3_aa: CSASSTSGGPLSTDTQYF

j_call: TRBJ1-1
v_call: TRBV29-1
clone_size: medium-sized
cdr3_aa: CSVEMNTEAFF

j_call: TRBJ2-7
v_call: TRBV21-1
clone_size: .
cdr3_aa: CASSKRVHEQYF

j_call: TRBJ1-1
v_call: TRBV10-3
clone_size: .
cdr3_aa: CAISTGATEAFF

j_call: TRBJ2-5
v_call: TRBV12-3/TRBV12-4
clone_size: .
cdr3_aa: CASSSPIGGGEETQYF

j_call: TRBJ1-1
v_call: TRBV12-3/TRBV12-4
clone_size: .
cdr3_aa: CASSRTGSTEAFF

j_call: TRBJ2-7
v_call: TRBV12-3/TRBV12-4
clone_size: .
cdr3_aa: CASSFGTYEQYF

j_call: TRBJ1-1
v_call: TRBV6-1
clone_size: medium-sized
cdr3_aa: CASSEDLDTEAFF

j_call: TRBJ2-6
v_call: TRBV10-3
clone_size: .
cdr3_aa: CAISETGPGANVLTF

j_call: TRBJ1-6
v_call: TRBV7-6
clone_size: .
cdr3_aa: CASSPGTGGSSPLHF

j_call: TRBJ1-3
v_call: TRBV29-1
clone_size: .
cdr3_aa: CSVLQGDGNTIYF

j_call: TRBJ2-5
v_call: TRBV28
clone_size: .
cdr3_aa: CASIGLAGGPKQETQYF

j_call: TRBJ2-7
v_call: TRBV5-4
clone_size: .
cdr3_aa: CASSPGGRDLDEQYF

j_call: TRBJ1-1
v_call: TRBV4-3
clone_size: .
cdr3_aa: CASSQDGAGNTEAFF

j_call: TRBJ2-1
v_call: TRBV20-1
clone_size: medium-sized
cdr3_aa: CSASRGRNYNEQFF

j_call: TRBJ1-2
v_call: TRBV6-5
clone_size: medium-sized
cdr3_aa: CASSYTGSVWGYTF

j_call: TRBJ2-7
v_call: TRBV7-9
clone_size: .
cdr3_aa: CASTPHLTGSGDEQYF

j_call: TRBJ1-4
v_call: TRBV5-1
clone_size: .
cdr3_aa: CASSLGQATNEKLFF

j_call: TRBJ1-2
v_call: TRBV19
clone_size: medium-sized
cdr3_aa: CASSMDLGGRPYGYTF

j_call: TRBJ1-3
v_call: TRBV12-3/TRBV12-4
clone_size: medium-sized
cdr3_aa: CASSAQGAGNTIYF

j_call: TRBJ2-7
v_call: TRBV7-2
clone_size: medium-sized
cdr3_aa: CASSSYYEQYF

j_call: TRBJ1-2
v_call: TRBV5-4
clone_size: .
cdr3_aa: CASSLSYDYGYTF

j_call: TRBJ2-7
v_call: TRBV12-3/TRBV12-4
clone_size: .
cdr3_aa: CASSVPGTGSEQYF

j_call: TRBJ2-3
v_call: TRBV7-9
clone_size: medium-sized
cdr3_aa: CASSSPLESTDTQYF

j_call: TRBJ2-1
v_call: TRBV12-3/TRBV12-4
clone_size: .
cdr3_aa: CASSLRAGGSYNEQFF

j_call: TRBJ2-6
v_call: TRBV2
clone_size: .
cdr3_aa: CASSASSGANVLTF

j_call: TRBJ2-2
v_call: TRBV7-9
clone_size: .
cdr3_aa: CVVPPTGELFF

j_call: TRBJ2-5
v_call: TRBV19
clone_size: medium-sized
cdr3_aa: CASSRKAGAFQETQYF

j_call: TRBJ2-3
v_call: TRBV4-3
clone_size: .
cdr3_aa: CASSQDRVEPSSTDTQYF

j_call: TRBJ1-5
v_call: TRBV20-1
clone_size: .
cdr3_aa: CSARSSPGRDQPQHF

j_call: TRBJ2-7
v_call: TRBV5-5
clone_size: medium-sized
cdr3_aa: CASSLGGGRYEQYF

j_call: TRBJ1-4
v_call: TRBV7-9
clone_size: .
cdr3_aa: CASSRGQGNEKLFF

j_call: TRBJ1-6
v_call: TRBV20-1
clone_size: medium-sized
cdr3_aa: CSALRQGKALHF

j_call: TRBJ2-7
v_call: TRBV6-2/TRBV6-3
clone_size: medium-sized
cdr3_aa: CASSLGVGEQYF

j_call: TRBJ2-1
v_call: TRBV20-1
clone_size: .
cdr3_aa: CSARELAVEGNEQFF

j_call: TRBJ1-2
v_call: TRBV11-2
clone_size: .
cdr3_aa: CASSLYRDINGYTF

j_call: TRBJ2-7
v_call: TRBV6-1
clone_size: .
cdr3_aa: CASSESRGTEQYF

j_call: TRBJ2-1
v_call: TRBV29-1
clone_size: medium-sized
cdr3_aa: CSVEGGSPRNEQFF

j_call: TRBJ2-7
v_call: TRBV7-2
clone_size: medium-sized
cdr3_aa: CASSLGPNSYEQYF

j_call: TRBJ2-7
v_call: TRBV7-9
clone_size: .
cdr3_aa: CASSSLQGESYEQYF

j_call: TRBJ2-7
v_call: TRBV7-9
clone_size: medium-sized
cdr3_aa: CASSLGGQREQYF

j_call: TRBJ1-2
v_call: TRBV5-5
clone_size: medium-sized
cdr3_aa: CASSPDRTDGYTF

j_call: TRBJ1-5
v_call: TRBV19
clone_size: .
cdr3_aa: CASSPGPGQPQHF

j_call: TRBJ2-2
v_call: TRBV15
clone_size: medium-sized
cdr3_aa: CATSRANTGELFF

j_call: TRBJ2-1
v_call: TRBV7-3
clone_size: medium-sized
cdr3_aa: CASSLNGVSSYNEQFF

j_call: TRBJ1-3
v_call: TRBV20-1
clone_size: medium-sized
cdr3_aa: CSAQGPGNSGNTIYF

j_call: TRBJ1-1
v_call: TRBV30
clone_size: medium-sized
cdr3_aa: CAWSRGVTTEAFF

j_call: TRBJ1-1
v_call: TRBV5-6
clone_size: .
cdr3_aa: CASSQGQGRTEAFF

j_call: TRBJ2-1
v_call: TRBV7-2
clone_size: medium-sized
cdr3_aa: CASNSASGGLSYNEQFF

j_call: TRBJ1-5
v_call: TRBV14
clone_size: .
cdr3_aa: CASSQGGSSNQPQHF